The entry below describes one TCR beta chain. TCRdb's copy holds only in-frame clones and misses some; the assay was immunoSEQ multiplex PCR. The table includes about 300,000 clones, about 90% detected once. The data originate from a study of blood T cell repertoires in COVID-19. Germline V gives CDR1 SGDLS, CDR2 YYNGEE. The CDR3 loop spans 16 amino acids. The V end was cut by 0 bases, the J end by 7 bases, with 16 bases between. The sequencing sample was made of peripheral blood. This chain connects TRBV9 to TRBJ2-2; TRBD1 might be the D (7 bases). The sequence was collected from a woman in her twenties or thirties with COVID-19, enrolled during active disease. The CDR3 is CASSVAPAGGIGELFF. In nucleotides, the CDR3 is TGTGCCAGCAGCGTAGCCCCCGCAGGGGGGATCGGGGAGCTGTTTTTT.